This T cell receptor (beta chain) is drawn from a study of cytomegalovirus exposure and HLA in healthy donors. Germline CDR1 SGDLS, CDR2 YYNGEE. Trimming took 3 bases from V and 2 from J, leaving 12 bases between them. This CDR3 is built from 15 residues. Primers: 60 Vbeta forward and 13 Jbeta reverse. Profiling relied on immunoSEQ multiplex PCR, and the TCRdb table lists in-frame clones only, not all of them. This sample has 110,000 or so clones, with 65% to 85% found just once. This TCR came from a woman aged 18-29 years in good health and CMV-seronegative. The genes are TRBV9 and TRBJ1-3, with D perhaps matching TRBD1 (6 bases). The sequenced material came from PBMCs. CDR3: CASSGRGQPGNTIYF. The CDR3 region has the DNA TGTGCCAGCAGCGGCAGGGGTCAGCCTGGAAACACCATATATTTT.